Following are 31 T cell receptor beta chains from one sample sequenced in a study of identical twins. TCRdb reanalysed the 5' RACE reads using MiXCR and keeps one entry per CDR3 protein. The repertoire holds around 500,000 distinct CDR3 sequences, 12% to 15% seen once, with around 0.52% in the top ten. The same sample was also used in a study of yellow fever vaccine responses in identical twins.

Sequenced sample: CD4+ T cells sorted from blood. Receptors were obtained from a woman under 30 in good health.

The J gene is TRBJ1-4, the V gene TRBV21-1. TRBV21-1 is assigned pseudogene status. The CDR3 has 17 amino acids. CDR3 in amino acids: CASSKALWTPEGEKLFF. The CDR3 DNA reads TGTGCCAGCAGCAAAGCGCTTTGGACACCCGAGGGTGAAAAACTGTTTTTT.

The chain is built from TRBV20-1 and TRBJ2-7; 8 bases are a match to TRBD1. Trimming cost V 0 bases and J 5 bases; bases outside gene matches: 6. Germline CDR1 is DFQATT and CDR2 is SNEGSKA (reference sequence). The CDR3 consists of 14 residues. CDR3 nucleotide sequence: TGCAGTGCTAGAGATGGCCAGGGGGCCAACGAGCAGTACTTC. Translated: CSARDGQGANEQYF.

The rearrangement joins TRBV20-1 to TRBJ2-5, with D unresolved. The CDR3 loop spans 13 amino acids. Between the trimmed V and J ends, which lost 0 bases and 1 base, there was a span of 6 bases. CDR1 DFQATT and CDR2 SNEGSKA come from the germline V gene (reference sequence). This chain's CDR3 is CSARDHVQETQYF. In nucleotides, the CDR3 is TGCAGTGCTAGAGATCACGTCCAAGAGACCCAGTACTTC.

The chain combines TRBV28 with TRBJ2-6; D tentatively fits TRBD1 or TRBD2 (5 bases each). The CDR3 is 17 amino acids. From germline, CDR1 is MDHEN and CDR2 SYDVKM. Trimming pared 1 base from V and 1 base from J, leaving 11 bases between. CDR3 sequence: CASSLSGRPSGANVLTF. The CDR3 coding sequence is TGTGCCAGCAGTTTATCGGGACGTCCATCTGGGGCCAACGTCCTGACTTTC.

This rearrangement joins TRBV5-1 to TRBJ2-1; D is uncertain. Between the trimmed V and J ends, which lost 2 bases and 4 bases, there was a span of 10 bases. Germline CDR1 reads SGHRS; CDR2 reads YFSETQ. This CDR3 spans 14 amino acids. The CDR3 nucleotides read TGCGCCAGCAGCTTTGAACCAGGATACAATGAGCAGTTCTTC. This encodes CASSFEPGYNEQFF.

The chain combines TRBV7-9 with TRBJ1-2; TRBD1 agrees at 8 bases. CDR3 length: 16 residues. V lost 4 bases and J lost 5; bases outside the gene matches: 12. Germline V gene data show CDR1 as SEHNR and CDR2 as FQNEAQ (reference sequence). This chain's CDR3 is CASSSSGTGERYGYTF. The DNA of the CDR3 is TGTGCCAGCAGCTCGTCCGGGACAGGCGAACGGTATGGCTACACCTTC.

V usage is TRBV28 and J usage is TRBJ1-6; TRBD1 aligns across 8 bases. V lost 6 bases to trimming and J lost 6 bases; unmatched junction nucleotides: 10. Germline V gives CDR1 MDHEN, CDR2 SYDVKM. CDR3 length equals 16 residues. The CDR3 reads CASSPPDRVLNSPLHF. CDR3 nucleotide sequence: TGTGCCAGCAGCCCCCCGGACAGGGTCCTTAATTCACCCCTCCACTTT.

As regards this clonotype: Relative to the germline gene, one junction end is altered; a read error may explain this. The rearrangement links TRBV7-7 to TRBJ2-5, with D tentatively TRBD1 or TRBD2 (6 bases each). Germline V gives CDR1 SSHAT, CDR2 FNYEAQ (reference sequence). The CDR3 spans 18 residues. In DNA, the CDR3 is TGTGCTAGCAGCTCCTACCGGAGGGACACGAGATGGCCAGAGACCCAGTACTTC. It codes for CASSSYRRDTRWPETQYF.

The chain joins TRBV5-2 to TRBJ1-4. TRBV5-2 is described as a pseudogene. CDR3 size: 14 residues. The CDR3 DNA reads TGTGCCATGAGCCCCGGAGCAACTAATGAAAAACTGTTTTTT. Its protein is CAMSPGATNEKLFF.

This clonotype was detected a few times. The chain joins TRBV11-2 to TRBJ2-6; 8 nucleotides agree with TRBD1. Germline-derived CDR1 and CDR2 are SGHAT and FQNNGV. V shed 7 bases, J shed 0 bases, and the junction held 11 bases outside the gene matches. The length of the CDR3 is 18 residues. CDR3 in amino acids: CASTLIGTGLSGANVLTF. The CDR3 region has the DNA TGTGCCAGCACTCTAATTGGGACAGGCCTCTCTGGGGCCAACGTCCTGACTTTC.

V and J are TRBV24-1 and TRBJ2-3; D ambiguous. Trimming stripped 3 bases from V and 2 bases from J, with 20 bases between. The CDR3 totals 18 residues. Germline V lookup: CDR1 KGHDR, CDR2 SFDVKD. CDR3 nucleotides: TGTGCCACCAGTGATCCTACCCCGACACCAGACCACACAGATACGCAGTATTTT. Translated: CATSDPTPTPDHTDTQYF.

This sequence joins TRBV7-9 and TRBJ2-3, with 9 bases identical to TRBD1. J lost 6 bases, V lost 7 bases, and 17 bases had no gene match. The germline gives CDR1 SEHNR, CDR2 FQNEAQ (reference sequence). The CDR3 is made up of 17 amino acids. Here the CDR3 reads CASNTWAGTGKRDTQYF. CDR3 DNA: TGTGCCAGCAACACTTGGGCCGGGACAGGGAAGCGGGATACGCAGTATTTT.

V gene TRBV12-3 or TRBV12-4 combines with J gene TRBJ2-7; 10 bases line up with TRBD1. After removal of 6 bases from V and 7 bases from J, the junction contained 12 bases not matched to a gene. The CDR3 is made up of 15 amino acids. Here the CDR3 DNA reads TGTGCCAGCAGGGGGAGGACAGGGGGGTCAGGAGAGCAGTACTTC. It encodes CASRGRTGGSGEQYF.

The sample holds a few counts of this clonotype. The germline gene is not matched at one end of the junction; a read error may be the cause. The chain joins TRBV4-3 to TRBJ2-5, with TRBD1 matching 7 bases. Germline CDR1 and CDR2: LGHNA and YSLEER. The CDR3 has 14 amino acids. The CDR3 DNA is TGCGCCAGCAGCCCAGACAGGGTTCAAGGGACCCAGTACTTC. It is translated as CASSPDRVQGTQYF.

Comments on this clonotype: Germline and junction disagree at one end, which may indicate a read error. The rearrangement links TRBV7-7 to TRBJ2-5; D gene uncertain. The CDR3 extends over 14 amino acids. The germline V gene has CDR1 SSHAT and CDR2 FNYEAQ (reference sequence). CDR3 residues: CASSLDNGQETQYF. In DNA, the CDR3 is TGTGCTAGCAGCTTAGATAACGGACAAGAGACCCAGTACTTC.

This clonotype occurred a few times. V gene TRBV15 combines with J gene TRBJ2-5; D possibly uses TRBD1 or TRBD2 (5 bases each). With 1 base removed from V and 4 bases from J, the gap between germline ends came to 10 bases. Germline CDR1 LNHNV, CDR2 YYDKDF (reference sequence). The CDR3 has 14 residues. CDR3 protein: CATSRGGVGETQYF. As DNA, the CDR3 is TGTGCCACCAGCAGAGGAGGGGTAGGAGAGACCCAGTACTTC.

This rearrangement joins TRBV6-5 to TRBJ2-3, with 7 bases fitting TRBD2. V trimming: 0 bases; J trimming: 4 bases; junction bases outside the gene matches: 4. The V gene's germline CDR1 is MNHEY and CDR2 SVGAGI. The CDR3 has 15 residues. CDR3 loop: CASSYSRTSADTQYF. DNA for the CDR3: TGTGCCAGCAGTTACTCGCGAACTAGCGCAGATACGCAGTATTTT.

The genes are TRBV7-2 and TRBJ2-3, with D unresolved. The CDR3 length is 12 residues. Germline assignment: CDR1 SGHTA and CDR2 FQGNSA. The V end lost 2 bases, the J end lost 11 bases, and 11 bases lay between the germline ends. The CDR3 DNA reads as TGTGCCAGCAGCTTACACCTTCCTTGGCAGTATTTT. This sequence encodes CASSLHLPWQYF.

The chain links TRBV11-2 to TRBJ2-1, with 8 nucleotides matching TRBD1. With V trimmed by 4 bases and J by 0 bases, 5 bases remained unmatched. Germline CDR1 and CDR2: SGHAT and FQNNGV. The CDR3 spans 16 residues. CDR3 DNA: TGTGCCAGCAGCTCGAACAGGGGGTACTCCTACAATGAGCAGTTCTTC. The encoded protein is CASSSNRGYSYNEQFF.

This clonotype was seen only a few times. The chain employs TRBV15 and TRBJ2-1; 7 nucleotides align to TRBD2. The trim removed 1 base at V and 5 bases at J, leaving 20 bases unmatched. Germline CDR1 is LNHNV and CDR2 is YYDKDF (reference sequence). This CDR3 is 20 amino acids long. The CDR3 DNA is TGTGCCACCAGCAGAGGGGGGGACGGCTTTGGCGGGAGATCGGACAATGAGCAGTTCTTC. It codes for CATSRGGDGFGGRSDNEQFF.

The genes are TRBV12-5 and TRBJ2-5; 7 bases agree with TRBD2. This CDR3 is built from 14 residues. After removal of 1 base from V and 2 bases from J, the junction contained 1 base not matched to a gene. Per the germline V gene, CDR1 is LGHNT and CDR2 is FRNRAP. CDR3 protein: CASGLGSGQETQYF. The CDR3 region has the DNA TGTGCTAGTGGTTTGGGTAGCGGGCAAGAGACCCAGTACTTC.

The rearrangement links TRBV7-8 to TRBJ2-5; D is uncertain. Deletions cut 2 bases from V and 3 bases from J, with 7 bases between. The CDR3 length is 13 residues. Germline V gene sequence: CDR1 SGHVS, CDR2 FQNEAQ. This CDR3 is CASSLISKETQYF. The CDR3 DNA is TGTGCCAGCAGCTTAATAAGTAAAGAGACCCAGTACTTC.

The CDR3 spells CASRRQGRTEAFF. DNA of the CDR3: TGTGCCAGCAGGAGACAGGGAAGGACTGAAGCTTTCTTT. The chain is built from TRBV14 and TRBJ1-1, with 7 bases that match TRBD1. The V gene's germline CDR1 is SGHDN and CDR2 FVKESK. CDR3 length equals 13 residues. Trimming cost V 6 bases and J 5 bases; bases outside gene matches: 6.

The rearrangement uses TRBV9 and TRBJ2-1; either TRBD1 or TRBD2 may fit D (5 bases each). The CDR3 runs to 15 residues. Per germline, CDR1 SGDLS and CDR2 YYNGEE. Between the trimmed V and J ends, which lost 2 bases and 10 bases, there was a span of 19 bases. The CDR3 loop is CASSVGVAPNREQFF. CDR3 in DNA: TGTGCCAGCAGCGTGGGAGTAGCCCCCAACAGGGAGCAGTTCTTC.

There are a few counts of this clonotype. The chain couples TRBV6-5 to TRBJ2-1; D is perhaps TRBD2 (6 bases). V was trimmed by 3 bases and J by 5 bases, leaving 17 bases between them. The CDR3 contains 16 residues. Germline V gene lookup returns CDR1 MNHEY and CDR2 SVGAGI. The chain's CDR3 is CASSYLGGLTDNEQFF. The CDR3 nucleotides read TGTGCCAGCAGTTATCTGGGGGGACTCACTGACAATGAGCAGTTCTTC.

This clonotype turned up a few times. This chain connects TRBV12-3 or TRBV12-4 to TRBJ2-5; unclear D gene. This CDR3 contains 15 residues. Trimming took 3 bases from V and 5 from J, leaving 16 bases between them. CDR3 in amino acids: CASSLSASLGETQYF. CDR3 in DNA: TGTGCCAGCAGTTTGTCGGCCAGCCTTGGGGAGACCCAGTACTTC.

As concerns this clonotype: Possible read error: a much larger clone is one base away. J is TRBJ2-3 and V is TRBV3-1; D is unclear. Germline CDR1 reads LGHDT; CDR2 reads YNNKEL (reference sequence). V was shortened by 8 bases and J by 2 bases, with 8 bases between the two germline ends. This CDR3 contains 12 residues. The DNA of the CDR3 is TGTGCCAGCGGGGTCTTCACAGATACGCAGTATTTT. This codes for CASGVFTDTQYF.

The chain links TRBV6-5 to TRBJ1-4; TRBD1 might be the D (5 bases). Germline lookup yields CDR1 MNHEY and CDR2 SVGAGI. This CDR3 is 16 amino acids long. Trimming pared 1 base from V and 8 bases from J, leaving 17 bases between. The CDR3 sequence is CASSYFPGLGDEKLFF. The DNA for the CDR3 is TGTGCCAGCAGTTACTTCCCAGGGTTAGGCGACGAAAAACTGTTTTTT.

The sample holds a few counts of this clonotype. The V call is TRBV6-2 or TRBV6-3, the J call TRBJ1-1; D may be TRBD1 (5 bases). V dropped 2 bases and J dropped 6 bases, with 7 bases sitting between them. This CDR3 region has 12 residues. CDR1 and CDR2 from the germline V gene are MNHEY and SVGEGT. DNA of the CDR3: TGTGCCAGCAGTTACAGGGACTCTGAAGCTTTCTTT. Translation: CASSYRDSEAFF.

This clonotype was counted many times. The chain combines TRBV2 with TRBJ1-6, with 7 bases that match TRBD1. V was pared by 3 bases and J by 7 bases, with 3 bases of the junction left unmatched. Germline assignment: CDR1 SNHLY and CDR2 FYNNEI. This CDR3 region has 14 residues. Written as DNA, the CDR3 is TGTGCCAGCAGTGAGGGCAGGGGGAATTCACCCCTCCACTTT. It is translated as CASSEGRGNSPLHF.

This clonotype was counted at least ten times. This sequence joins TRBV12-3 or TRBV12-4 and TRBJ1-2; no clear D gene. This CDR3 comprises 13 residues. The V and J ends lost 3 bases and 8 bases respectively, with 13 bases between them. DNA for the CDR3: TGTGCCAGCAGTTTGCAGGCCCCGGGGGGCTACACCTTC. Its protein product is CASSLQAPGGYTF.